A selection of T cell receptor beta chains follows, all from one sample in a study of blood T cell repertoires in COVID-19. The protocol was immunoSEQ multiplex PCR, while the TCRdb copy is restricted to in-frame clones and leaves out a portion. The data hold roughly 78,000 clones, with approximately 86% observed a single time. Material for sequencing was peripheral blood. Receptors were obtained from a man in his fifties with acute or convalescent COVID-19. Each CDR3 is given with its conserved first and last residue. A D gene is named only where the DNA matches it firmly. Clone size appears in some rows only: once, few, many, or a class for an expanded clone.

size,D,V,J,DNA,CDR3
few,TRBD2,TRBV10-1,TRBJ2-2,TGCGCCAGCCAGCGGGGGAACACCGGGGAGCTGTTTTTT,CASQRGNTGELFF
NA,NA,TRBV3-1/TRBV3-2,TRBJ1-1,TGTGCCAGCACCTCACAGGGCTTCGGTGAAGCTTTCTTT,CASTSQGFGEAFF
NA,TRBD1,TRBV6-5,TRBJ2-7,TGTGCCAGCAGTAAGAGGACAGGGACCAGCAGCGAGCAGTACTTC,CASSKRTGTSSEQYF
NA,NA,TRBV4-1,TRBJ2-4,TGCGCCAGCAGCCAAGCTCTGGCAGCCAAAAACATTCAGTACTTC,CASSQALAAKNIQYF
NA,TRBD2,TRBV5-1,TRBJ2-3,TGCGCCAGCAGCTTGGTCCTAGCGGGGACCGTAGATACGCAGTATTTT,CASSLVLAGTVDTQYF
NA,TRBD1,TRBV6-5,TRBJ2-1,TGTGCCAGCAGGTGGACAGGGGGGAATGAGCAGTTCTTC,CASRWTGGNEQFF
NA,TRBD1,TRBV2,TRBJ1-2,TGTGCCAGCAGCGCCAGGGGGCGCGTCTATGGCTACACCTTC,CASSARGRVYGYTF
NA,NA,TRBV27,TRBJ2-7,TGTGCCAGCAGTTACCAAGCGTTCCGAAGCTCCTACGAGCAGTACTTC,CASSYQAFRSSYEQYF
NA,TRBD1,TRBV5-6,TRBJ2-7,TGTGCCAGCAGCTCCCGGGACAGGGCGTACTTC,CASSSRDRAYF
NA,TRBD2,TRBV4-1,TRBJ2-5,TGCGCCAGCAGCCAAGCTAGCGGGGGGGCCGTAGAGACCCAGTACTTC,CASSQASGGAVETQYF
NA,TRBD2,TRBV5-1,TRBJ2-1,TGCGCCAGCAGCTCTCCTGGACTAGCGGGGGGGAACAATGAGCAGTTCTTC,CASSSPGLAGGNNEQFF
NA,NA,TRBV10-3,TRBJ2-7,TGTGCCATCAGTGATGACAACACCTACGAGCAGTACTTC,CAISDDNTYEQYF
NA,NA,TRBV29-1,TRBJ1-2,TGCAGCGCAGGGGAACAGTTCTATGGCTACACCTTC,CSAGEQFYGYTF
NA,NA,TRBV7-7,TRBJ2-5,TGTGCCAGCAGCTTAGCGAGAGGGTCGGAGACCCAGTACTTC,CASSLARGSETQYF
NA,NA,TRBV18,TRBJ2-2,TGTGCCAGCTCACCACGCGGGACAGATAACACCGGGGAGCTGTTTTTT,CASSPRGTDNTGELFF
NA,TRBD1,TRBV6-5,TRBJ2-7,TGTGCCAGCAGTCGACAGGGCCTCTCCTACGAGCAGTACTTC,CASSRQGLSYEQYF
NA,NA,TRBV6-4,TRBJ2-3,TGTGCCAGCAGTGACTCAGGGGGTACGCAGTATTTT,CASSDSGGTQYF